This passage covers 32 T cell receptor beta chains from one sample sequenced in a study of cytomegalovirus exposure and HLA in healthy donors. In the PCR, 60 Vbeta and 13 Jbeta primers were used. Produced via immunoSEQ multiplex PCR; TCRdb's table is partial and in-frame only. The sample has over 100,000 clones; about 78% are singletons. The sequenced material came from PBMCs. The receptor set was obtained from a man aged 45-65 years in good health and CMV-seropositive.

This clone showed up just a few times. This sample also contains other DNA sequences that code for the same CDR3. The V and J genes are TRBV18 and TRBJ2-7; D is undetermined. Germline V gene lookup returns CDR1 KGHSH and CDR2 LQKENI. V was shortened by 3 bases and J by 3 bases, with 9 bases between the two germline ends. The CDR3 runs 13 residues. The CDR3 loop is CASSPPASYEQYF. The CDR3 DNA is TGTGCCAGCTCACCCCCAGCGAGCTACGAGCAGTACTTC.

The chain couples TRBV19 to TRBJ1-5; D perhaps matches TRBD1 (6 bases). Germline V gene sequence: CDR1 LNHDA, CDR2 SQIVND (reference sequence). CDR3 length: 18 amino acids. V dropped 3 bases and J dropped 4 bases, with 22 bases sitting between them. CDR3 sequence reads: CASSIVARGGIRNQPQHF. CDR3 nucleotides: TGTGCCAGTAGTATCGTGGCTAGGGGGGGTATCAGGAATCAGCCCCAGCATTTT.

V is TRBV5-1 and J is TRBJ2-7; TRBD2 might be the D (6 bases). Germline lookup yields CDR1 SGHRS and CDR2 YFSETQ. The V gene lost 4 bases and the J gene lost 6 bases, with 11 bases spanning the gap. CDR3 length: 12 residues. Written as DNA, the CDR3 is TGCGCCAGCAGCCTAGGGACTGTCGAGCAGTACTTC. It specifies CASSLGTVEQYF.

The chain combines TRBV7-2 with TRBJ1-1, with 11 bases that match TRBD1. V shed 4 bases, J shed 6 bases, and the junction held 7 bases outside the gene matches. Germline V gene sequence: CDR1 SGHTA, CDR2 FQGNSA. The CDR3 runs 15 residues. Here the CDR3 reads CASSSRTGGWPEAFF. The CDR3 bases are TGTGCCAGCAGCTCCCGGACAGGGGGCTGGCCTGAAGCTTTCTTT.

This chain links TRBV9 with TRBJ1-6; TRBD1 is a possible D gene (6 bases). In germline, CDR1 is SGDLS, CDR2 YYNGEE. V was pared by 4 bases and J by 8 bases, with 13 bases between. CDR3 size: 14 residues. The CDR3 bases are TGTGCCAGCAGCCCCCGACAGGCGGATTCACCCCTCCACTTT. Translated: CASSPRQADSPLHF.

V gene TRBV15 combines with J gene TRBJ2-5; TRBD1 might be the D (7 bases). The V gene lost 3 bases and the J gene lost 5 bases, with 13 bases spanning the gap. The germline V gene encodes CDR1 LNHNV and CDR2 YYDKDF (reference sequence). CDR3 length: 14 residues. The CDR3 protein is CATSRDSGGETQYF. In DNA, the CDR3 is TGTGCCACCAGCAGGGACTCAGGGGGGGAGACCCAGTACTTC.

V and J are TRBV13 and TRBJ1-1, with D perhaps matching TRBD1 (6 bases). The germline CDR1 and CDR2 sequences are PRHDT and FYEKMQ (reference sequence). This CDR3 has 14 amino acids. V lost 5 bases, J lost 0 bases, and 10 bases lay in between. CDR3 sequence: CASSPQGMNTEAFF. CDR3 nucleotide sequence: TGTGCCAGCAGCCCACAGGGAATGAACACTGAAGCTTTCTTT.

This chain links TRBV19 with TRBJ2-3, with 8 bases aligning to TRBD2. V lost 6 bases to trimming and J lost 1 base; unmatched junction nucleotides: 3. The CDR3 has 14 residues. Germline loops: CDR1 LNHDA, CDR2 SQIVND (reference sequence). CDR3 in DNA: TGTGCCAGTAGGTTGACTAGCGGCACAGATACGCAGTATTTT. Protein product: CASRLTSGTDTQYF.

The chain has TRBV5-8 and TRBJ1-4; D gene ambiguous. Germline loops: CDR1 SGHTS, CDR2 YDEGEE. This CDR3 is 17 amino acids long. V gave up 0 bases and J gave up 7 bases, with 19 bases separating them. DNA for the CDR3: TGTGCCAGCAGCTTGGTCATCGGAACAGCTCGGGGTGAAAAACTGTTTTTT. This translates into CASSLVIGTARGEKLFF.

The V and J genes are TRBV11-3 and TRBJ2-2, with unresolved D. The V gene's germline CDR1 is SGHNT and CDR2 YENEEA. V lost 5 bases and J 6 bases, leaving 16 bases between the germline ends. CDR3 size: 15 residues. The CDR3 DNA sequence: TGTGCCAGCAGCCCTGCGGTCGGTTTTGCCGGGGAGCTGTTTTTT. As protein: CASSPAVGFAGELFF.

Points on this clone: At one of its ends the junction is not consistent with the germline gene, which may arise from a read error. V and J are TRBV6-6 and TRBJ2-3, with 9 bases that match TRBD2. The germline V gene has CDR1 MNHNY and CDR2 SVGAGI (reference sequence). The CDR3 consists of 16 residues. The CDR3 is CASSDSGAGGQNTQYF. In DNA, the CDR3 is TGTGCCAGCAGTGACTCAGGGGCGGGGGGGCAGAATACGCAGTATTTT.

The genes are TRBV7-3 and TRBJ2-7; perhaps TRBD1 as D (7 bases). Germline loops: CDR1 SGHTA, CDR2 FQGTGA. The ends were cut back, 5 bases at V and 0 bases at J, with 14 bases in the middle. The CDR3 is 15 residues long. CDR3 sequence (DNA): TGTGCCAGCAGCCCATCGCGGGACAGCTCCTACGAGCAGTACTTC. Its translation: CASSPSRDSSYEQYF.

The rearrangement joins TRBV27 to TRBJ1-4, with 7 positions matching TRBD1. The CDR3 length is 15 residues. Trimming removed 8 bases from V and 3 bases from J; junction bases left unmatched: 9. CDR1 and CDR2 from the germline V gene are MNHEY and SMNVEV (reference sequence). CDR3: CASGNRGSANEKLFF. As DNA, the CDR3 is TGTGCCAGCGGAAACAGGGGTTCGGCTAATGAAAAACTGTTTTTT. The full variable domain, completed using reference TRBV27 and TRBJ1-4, is EAQVTQNPRYLITVTGKKLTVTCSQNMNHEYMSWYRQDPGLGLRQIYYSMNVEVTDKGDVPEGYKVSRKEKRNFPLILESPSPNQTSLYFCASGNRGSANEKLFFGSGTQLSVL.

The chain couples TRBV4-1 to TRBJ2-1, with 13 bases lining up with TRBD2. This CDR3 comprises 18 residues. J lost 3 bases, V lost 1 base, and 6 bases had no gene match. Germline V gives CDR1 MGHRA, CDR2 YSYEKL. CDR3: CASSQGLAGGRFYNEQFF. As DNA, the CDR3 is TGCGCCAGCAGCCAAGGACTAGCGGGGGGTCGATTCTACAATGAGCAGTTCTTC.

The V gene is TRBV27, the J gene TRBJ2-7, with 8 bases that match TRBD1. CDR3 length equals 13 residues. V gave up 10 bases and J gave up 6 bases; unmatched junction bases: 11. Germline CDR1 is MNHEY and CDR2 is SMNVEV (reference sequence). The CDR3 protein is CATATGTGREQYF. CDR3 DNA sequence: TGTGCCACTGCCACCGGGACAGGTCGCGAGCAGTACTTC.

With regard to this clone: Mismatch with germline at one junction end may stem from a read error. J is TRBJ1-4 and V is TRBV2; TRBD1 matches at 9 bases. The CDR3 is 13 amino acids. Germline values: CDR1 SNHLY, CDR2 FYNNEI. The CDR3 spells CATSGDRDEKLFF. CDR3 sequence (DNA): TGTGCCACCAGTGGGGACAGGGATGAAAAACTGTTTTTT.

Comments on this clone: An end of the junction does not agree with germline; a read error may underlie this. V and J are TRBV27 and TRBJ1-1; D is undetermined. Germline V gene lookup returns CDR1 MNHEY and CDR2 SMNVEV (reference sequence). This CDR3 comprises 15 residues. CDR3: CASSQKGRTNTKAFF. CDR3 DNA sequence: TGTGCCAGCAGTCAAAAAGGACGGACTAACACTAAAGCTTTCTTT.

This rearrangement joins TRBV7-2 to TRBJ2-5, with 8 bases matching TRBD2. This CDR3 is built from 16 residues. Germline trimming cut 3 bases from V and 3 bases from J; bases unmatched to any gene: 9. The germline CDR1 and CDR2 sequences are SGHTA and FQGNSA. The CDR3 sequence: CASSLGSGAGEETQYF. DNA of the CDR3: TGTGCCAGCAGCTTGGGCTCGGGAGCGGGAGAAGAGACCCAGTACTTC.

A single count supports this clone. The rearrangement joins TRBV11-3 to TRBJ2-7; 10 nucleotides line up with TRBD1. This CDR3 is 13 amino acids long. CDR1 and CDR2 from the germline V gene are SGHNT and YENEEA. The V segment lost 9 bases and the J segment 2 bases; nucleotides outside the gene matches: 4. This CDR3 is CASTGTGAYEQYF. CDR3 DNA sequence: TGTGCCAGTACCGGGACAGGGGCCTACGAGCAGTACTTC.

This chain links TRBV6-5 with TRBJ1-1; D is possibly TRBD1 (5 bases). There are 14 residues in the CDR3. Deletions cut 5 bases from V and 6 bases from J, with 16 bases between. Germline V gives CDR1 MNHEY, CDR2 SVGAGI. The CDR3, as DNA: TGTGCCAGCAGTGCTCGTCTTCTAGGGGCTGAAGCTTTCTTT. Residues: CASSARLLGAEAFF.

The V call is TRBV7-8, the J call TRBJ1-4; 7 bases are shared with TRBD1. Germline CDR1 reads SGHVS; CDR2 reads FQNEAQ. The J segment lost 7 bases and the V segment lost 2 bases, leaving 10 bases of the junction unmatched. CDR3 size: 16 residues. The CDR3 nucleotides are TGTGCCAGCAGCTTAAAGGGGGCAGGGGCCGGTGAAAAACTGTTTTTT. Translating it yields CASSLKGAGAGEKLFF.

The chain uses TRBV27 and TRBJ2-1; TRBD2 matches at 7 bases. The germline gives CDR1 MNHEY, CDR2 SMNVEV (reference sequence). V lost 3 bases, J lost 9 bases, and 11 bases stayed unmatched. CDR3 length: 15 amino acids. CDR3 loop: CASSLGWREQAEQFF. The CDR3 nucleotides are TGTGCCAGCAGTTTGGGGTGGCGGGAGCAGGCTGAGCAGTTCTTC.

This rearrangement joins TRBV27 to TRBJ1-2, with 8 bases fitting TRBD1. Germline V gene data show CDR1 as MNHEY and CDR2 as SMNVEV (reference sequence). V lost 6 bases, J lost 7 bases, and 7 bases stayed unmatched. The CDR3 consists of 13 residues. The CDR3 DNA follows: TGTGCCAGCAGGGTGGACAGGGAAAGTGGCTACACCTTC. Encoded protein: CASRVDRESGYTF.

J is TRBJ1-1 and V is TRBV2; 7 bases match TRBD1. V lost 6 bases, J lost 11 bases, and 9 bases stayed unmatched. CDR1 is SNHLY, CDR2 FYNNEI, per germline. CDR3 size: 12 residues. The CDR3 bases are TGTGCCAGCAGCGAATCCAGGGGGGAGGCTTTCTTT. Translating it yields CASSESRGEAFF.

The CDR3 region has the DNA TGTGCCAGAAGCTTAATATTATACTATGGCTACACCTTC. Translating gives CARSLILYYGYTF. The chain joins TRBV5-3 to TRBJ1-2; D ambiguous. TRBV5-3 is an ORF; its function is uncertain. V lost 2 bases and J 3 bases, leaving 8 bases between the germline ends. This CDR3 region has 13 residues.

This clone showed up just once. The chain carries TRBV15 and TRBJ2-5, with 8 nucleotides matching TRBD1. With V trimmed by 5 bases and J by 4 bases, 15 bases remained unmatched. CDR1 LNHNV and CDR2 YYDKDF come from the germline V gene (reference sequence). This CDR3 has 17 residues. The CDR3 spells CATSGAASTGAGETQYF. The CDR3 DNA sequence: TGTGCCACCAGCGGGGCCGCCTCGACAGGGGCGGGAGAGACCCAGTACTTC.

The chain couples TRBV19 to TRBJ2-1; no firm D call. Trimming removed 5 bases from V and 4 bases from J, with 9 bases in between. The CDR3 is 13 residues long. Looked up from germline, CDR1 is LNHDA and CDR2 is SQIVND (reference sequence). The CDR3 DNA is TGTGCCAGTAGTTATGACACATACAATGAGCAGTTCTTC. Translation: CASSYDTYNEQFF.

The chain has TRBV6-5 and TRBJ2-3; no clear D. V lost 7 bases and J lost 3, with 5 bases in between. CDR3 length equals 11 residues. CDR1 and CDR2 from the germline V gene are MNHEY and SVGAGI. CDR3 coding DNA: TGTGCCAGCAAACAGACAGATACGCAGTATTTT. This encodes CASKQTDTQYF.

V usage is TRBV10-2 and J usage is TRBJ1-5; tentatively, D is TRBD1 (5 bases). V lost 3 bases and J lost 5, with 8 bases in between. CDR3 length: 13 residues. Germline CDR1 reads WSHSY; CDR2 reads SAAADI. CDR3 residues: CASSEMGHQPQHF. The CDR3 DNA sequence: TGCGCCAGCAGTGAAATGGGGCATCAGCCCCAGCATTTT.

The V gene is TRBV2, the J gene TRBJ2-3; 8 positions agree with TRBD1. V shed 7 bases, J shed 4 bases, and the junction held 10 bases outside the gene matches. CDR3 size: 15 residues. Germline CDR1 SNHLY, CDR2 FYNNEI. CDR3 amino acids: CASKLSRTGPDTQYF. The CDR3 DNA follows: TGTGCCAGCAAGTTAAGTCGGACAGGGCCAGATACGCAGTATTTT.

The chain combines TRBV5-8 with TRBJ2-7; tentative D call: TRBD2 (7 bases). Germline values: CDR1 SGHTS, CDR2 YDEGEE. The CDR3 is made up of 15 amino acids. Deletions cut 4 bases from V and 2 bases from J, with 16 bases between. The CDR3 DNA follows: TGTGCCAGCAGCCCGGAGGGGGGGCGAACCTACGAGCAGTACTTC. Amino acid sequence: CASSPEGGRTYEQYF.

The CDR3 sequence is CASSQGPGSRWHF. The CDR3 DNA reads as TGTGCCAGCAGCCAAGGGCCAGGATCCAGATGGCATTTT. The chain couples TRBV14 to TRBJ1-5; D not resolved. V gave up 1 base and J gave up 15 bases, with 16 bases separating them. The CDR3 totals 13 residues. Germline loops: CDR1 SGHDN, CDR2 FVKESK.